This T cell receptor (beta chain) was documented in a study of identical twins. The CDR3 sequence is 14 residues long. V dropped 4 bases and J dropped 5; count of bases not matched to a gene: 4. TCRdb independently ran MiXCR on the 5' RACE reads; one entry per CDR3 protein. In the table there are roughly 1,500,000 distinct CDR3 sequences, roughly 35% of which are singletons. This clonotype was observed a single time. Sequencing was done on a sample of cord blood. The chain uses TRBV12-3 or TRBV12-4 and TRBJ2-3; 9 bases agree with TRBD2. The TCR comes from a newborn girl in good health. The CDR3 sequence is CASSWTSVGDTQYF. The CDR3 region has the DNA TGTGCCAGCAGTTGGACTAGCGTAGGAGATACGCAGTATTTT.